The source of this T cell receptor (beta chain) is a study of T cell responses to AZD1222 COVID-19 vaccine. Broader study findings: CD4 TCRs associated with vaccination spanned spike, dominating at 160-218 and 743-854. White British people made up most donors, females outnumbered males, and clonal diversity was possibly underestimated.

The CDR3 loop spans 14 amino acids. Trimming took 7 bases from V and 3 from J, leaving 10 bases between them. Germline CDR1 is MNHEY and CDR2 is SMNVEV (reference sequence). Measured with immunoSEQ multiplex PCR; TCRdb has only the in-frame clones, and not every one. The table lists some 130,000 clones, roughly 91% of them singletons. In regard to this clone: What it binds is unknown.

This TCR was sampled from an adult who received the AZD1222 COVID-19 vaccine. The chain is built from TRBV27 and TRBJ1-6; TRBD1 is a possible D gene (6 bases). This sample comprised peripheral blood, obtained 28 days after the second AZD1222 dose. The CDR3 DNA sequence: TGTGCCAGCACTGACAGGAGCTATAATTCACCCCTCCACTTT. As protein: CASTDRSYNSPLHF.